A single sample is the source of the 8 T cell receptor beta chains below, sequenced in a study of blood T cell repertoires in COVID-19. The data were produced by immunoSEQ multiplex PCR, yet TCRdb's version contains in-frame clones alone and is incomplete. Among 200,000 to 300,000 clones listed, 87% were seen once. Sequencing used peripheral blood. Receptors were obtained from a woman aged 40 to 50 who had recovered from COVID-19.

This clone has more than one count but fewer than ten. The rearrangement joins TRBV5-1 to TRBJ1-3; 7 bases agree with TRBD1. From germline, CDR1 is SGHRS and CDR2 YFSETQ. V lost 0 bases, J lost 0 bases, and 3 bases stayed unmatched. CDR3 length equals 16 residues. The CDR3 here is CASSLGDSHSGNTIYF. The CDR3 bases are TGCGCCAGCAGCTTGGGGGACAGCCACTCTGGAAACACCATATATTTT.

This clone was detected only once. V is TRBV20-1 and J is TRBJ2-1, with no clear D. Germline V CDR1 and CDR2: DFQATT, SNEGSKA (reference sequence). CDR3 length: 11 amino acids. Trimming pared 5 bases from V and 4 bases from J, leaving 6 bases between. The CDR3 loop reads CSASEYNEQFF. In DNA, the CDR3 is TGCAGTGCTTCAGAATACAATGAGCAGTTCTTC.

The genes are TRBV6-5 and TRBJ1-4; D not certain. Deletions cut 6 bases from V and 4 bases from J, with 12 bases between. CDR1 MNHEY and CDR2 SVGAGI come from the germline V gene. The CDR3 length is 14 residues. The CDR3 sequence: CASRTTVGNEKLFF. For the CDR3, the DNA is TGTGCCAGCAGAACCACAGTGGGTAATGAAAAACTGTTTTTT.

V and J are TRBV5-1 and TRBJ2-5; TRBD1 might be the D (5 bases). The V and J ends lost 2 bases and 3 bases respectively, with 11 bases between them. CDR1 is SGHRS, CDR2 YFSETQ, per germline. There are 14 residues in the CDR3. The CDR3, as DNA: TGCGCCAGCAGCTTAGTAGGGGCTGAAGAGACCCAGTACTTC. Protein: CASSLVGAEETQYF. Variable domain in full (rest from reference TRBV5-1 and TRBJ2-5): KAGVTQTPRYLIKTRGQQVTLSCSPISGHRSVSWYQQTPGQGLQFLFEYFSETQRNKGNFPGRFSGRQFSNSRSEMNVSTLELGDSALYLCASSLVGAEETQYFGPGTRLLVL.

Regarding this clone: The CDR3 end shows no conserved phenylalanine or tryptophan, and so a read error is likely. It is unclear where the CDR3 begins or ends on the DNA, so no DNA is shown, and the CDR3 is as TCRdb lists it. J is TRBJ1-1 and V is TRBV7-9. CDR1 and CDR2 from the germline V gene are SEHNR and FQNEAQ (reference sequence). The CDR3 is 13 amino acids in total, end residues counted. CDR3 protein: CASSPRRRGSFTL.

The chain combines TRBV27 with TRBJ2-7, with D perhaps matching TRBD2 (5 bases). The CDR3 sequence is 15 residues long. Deletions cut 2 bases from V and 0 bases from J, with 11 bases between. Germline-derived CDR1 and CDR2 are MNHEY and SMNVEV (reference sequence). The DNA for the CDR3 is TGTGCCAGCAGTTTAGGGGTGGGAGTCTCCTACGAGCAGTACTTC. Its protein product is CASSLGVGVSYEQYF.

The chain recombines TRBV5-1 with TRBJ2-3, with D perhaps TRBD1 (6 bases). The V end lost 3 bases, the J end lost 7 bases, and 21 bases lay between the germline ends. Looked up from germline, CDR1 is SGHRS and CDR2 is YFSETQ. There are 16 residues in the CDR3. The CDR3 loop is CASSSREGQIAYTQYF. CDR3 in DNA: TGCGCCAGCAGCTCTCGCGAAGGACAGATAGCTTATACGCAGTATTTT.

Concerning this clone itself: The germline gene is not matched at one end of the junction; a read error may be the cause. The chain joins TRBV19 to TRBJ1-5; D call uncertain. CDR1 and CDR2 from the germline V gene are LNHDA and SQIVND (reference sequence). The CDR3 contains 12 residues. The CDR3 DNA is TGTGGCAGTAGAAAGCCAAATCAGCCCCAGCATTTT. Translating gives CGSRKPNQPQHF.